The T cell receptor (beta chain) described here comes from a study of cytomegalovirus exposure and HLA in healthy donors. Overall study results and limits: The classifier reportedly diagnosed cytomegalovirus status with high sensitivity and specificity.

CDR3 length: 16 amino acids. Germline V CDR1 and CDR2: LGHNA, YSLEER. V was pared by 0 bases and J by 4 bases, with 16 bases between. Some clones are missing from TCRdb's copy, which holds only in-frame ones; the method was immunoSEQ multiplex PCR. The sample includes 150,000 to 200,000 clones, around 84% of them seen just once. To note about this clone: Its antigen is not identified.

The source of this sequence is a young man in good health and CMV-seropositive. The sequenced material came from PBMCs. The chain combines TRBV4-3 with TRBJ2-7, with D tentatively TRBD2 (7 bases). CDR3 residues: CASSQEAGARVYEQYF. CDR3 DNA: TGCGCCAGCAGCCAAGAGGCGGGGGCCCGAGTGTACGAGCAGTACTTC.